Below, 13 T cell receptor beta chains from the same sample are listed, as sequenced in a study of T cells after somatic rescue of genetic block. Using immunoSEQ multiplex PCR, the repertoire was profiled, and TCRdb retains in-frame clones only, with some absent. The sample records approximately 78,000 clones, roughly 91% being singletons. The material sequenced was peripheral blood mononuclear cells (PBMCs). These receptors were collected from a young man.

The chain recombines TRBV4-1 with TRBJ2-6; 7 bases agree with TRBD2. V dropped 0 bases and J dropped 1; count of bases not matched to a gene: 3. The CDR3 loop spans 17 amino acids. Germline-derived CDR1 and CDR2 are MGHRA and YSYEKL. The CDR3 reads CASSQDGRESGANVLTF. The CDR3 nucleotides are TGCGCCAGCAGCCAAGATGGGCGGGAGTCTGGGGCCAACGTCCTGACTTTC.

The chain joins TRBV7-9 to TRBJ2-3; D not certain. Germline V gene sequence: CDR1 SEHNR, CDR2 FQNEAQ (reference sequence). CDR3 length equals 13 residues. Trimming cost V 1 base and J 6 bases, with 8 bases left between them. The CDR3 protein is CASSLVPPDTQYF. The CDR3 nucleotides are TGTGCCAGCAGCTTAGTCCCCCCCGATACGCAGTATTTT.

This clone turned up a few times. This chain joins TRBV19 and TRBJ2-1; the match to TRBD2 covers 9 bases. Trimming cost V 11 bases and J 4 bases; bases outside gene matches: 3. Germline V CDR1 and CDR2: LNHDA, SQIVND (reference sequence). The CDR3 is 12 residues long. The chain's CDR3 is CARLAEYNEQFF. CDR3 coding DNA: TGTGCCCGACTAGCGGAGTACAATGAGCAGTTCTTC.

This clone appeared once. CDR3 DNA: TGTGCCAGTCTTGAATTAGCGGGAGGGAGGAATGAGCAGTTCTTC. Protein product: CASLELAGGRNEQFF. The gene calls are TRBV28 and TRBJ2-1, with 11 positions matching TRBD2. CDR1 and CDR2 (germline): MDHEN, SYDVKM. The CDR3 loop spans 15 amino acids. V lost 9 bases, J lost 7 bases, and 11 bases stayed unmatched.

The chain links TRBV7-9 to TRBJ1-1; 9 bases align to TRBD1. With V trimmed by 1 base and J by 4 bases, 4 bases remained unmatched. Germline V gene lookup returns CDR1 SEHNR and CDR2 FQNEAQ (reference sequence). CDR3 length equals 15 residues. The CDR3, as DNA: TGTGCCAGCAGCTTAGACAGGGGGCGGGTCACTGAAGCTTTCTTT. Translating it yields CASSLDRGRVTEAFF.

The rearrangement joins TRBV5-1 to TRBJ1-4; 9 bases are a match to TRBD1. This CDR3 spans 15 amino acids. The V and J ends lost 4 bases and 5 bases, in that order; junction bases with no gene match: 6. Germline loops: CDR1 SGHRS, CDR2 YFSETQ. The CDR3 bases are TGCGCCAGCAGCGACTCCGGGACAGGGAATGAAAAACTGTTTTTT. Its translation: CASSDSGTGNEKLFF.

J is TRBJ1-6 and V is TRBV6-1; D possibly corresponds to TRBD1 (5 bases). V was trimmed by 1 base and J by 5 bases, leaving 9 bases between them. This CDR3 spans 15 amino acids. Germline V gives CDR1 MNHNS, CDR2 SASEGT. The CDR3 sequence is CASSEVGVHNSPLHF. For the CDR3, the DNA is TGTGCCAGCAGTGAAGTGGGGGTCCATAATTCACCCCTCCACTTT.

This clone was picked up one time. The rearrangement uses TRBV7-9 and TRBJ2-2; TRBD2 matches at 7 bases. Looked up from germline, CDR1 is SEHNR and CDR2 is FQNEAQ (reference sequence). CDR3 length: 15 residues. V trimming: 0 bases; J trimming: 6 bases; junction bases outside the gene matches: 4. This chain's CDR3 is CASSLARTRAGELFF. The CDR3 bases are TGTGCCAGCAGCTTAGCGAGGACTAGGGCCGGGGAGCTGTTTTTT. The full variable domain, in which reference TRBV7-9 and TRBJ2-2 provide the parts outside the CDR3, is DTGVSQNPRHKITKRGQNVTFRCDPISEHNRLYWYRQTLGQGPEFLTYFQNEAQLEKSRLLSDRFSAERPKGSFSTLEIQRTEQGDSAMYLCASSLARTRAGELFFGEGSRLTVL.

This clone was observed a single time. The chain carries TRBV5-5 and TRBJ1-1; D call uncertain. Germline CDR1 is SGHKS and CDR2 is YYEKEE (reference sequence). Between the trimmed V and J ends, which lost 2 bases and 1 base, there was a span of 12 bases. The CDR3 covers 15 residues. CDR3 in amino acids: CASSFTLGWNTEAFF. CDR3 DNA: TGTGCCAGCAGCTTCACTCTCGGTTGGAACACTGAAGCTTTCTTT.

This clone was seen only once. The chain couples TRBV9 to TRBJ2-2; 12 bases map to TRBD2. Unmatched junction bases numbered 1, after V lost 1 base and J lost 6 bases. CDR1 SGDLS and CDR2 YYNGEE come from the germline V gene. The CDR3 has 15 residues. The DNA for the CDR3 is TGTGCCAGCAGCGTACTAGCGGGGGGGCCCGGGGAGCTGTTTTTT. It is translated as CASSVLAGGPGELFF.

The chain joins TRBV29-1 to TRBJ1-5; D is possibly TRBD1 (6 bases). The CDR3 totals 14 residues. Germline V gene lookup returns CDR1 SQVTM and CDR2 ANQGSEA. The V end was cut by 0 bases, the J end by 4 bases, with 10 bases between. DNA of the CDR3: TGCAGCGTTGAAGACGAGGGGGGAAATCAGCCCCAGCATTTT. Its translation is CSVEDEGGNQPQHF. Complete variable domain (other parts from reference TRBV29-1 and TRBJ1-5): SAVISQKPSRDICQRGTSLTIQCQVDSQVTMMFWYRQQPGQSLTLIATANQGSEATYESGFVIDKFPISRPNLTFSTLTVSNMSPEDSSIYLCSVEDEGGNQPQHFGDGTRLSIL.

The rearrangement joins TRBV11-3 to TRBJ2-2; D is unresolved. V was cut by 4 bases and J by 6 bases, with 12 bases left in between. This CDR3 has 14 amino acids. The germline V gene has CDR1 SGHNT and CDR2 YENEEA. CDR3 nucleotides: TGTGCCAGCAGCTCCGACCTCCTAGCCGGGGAGCTGTTTTTT. Protein product: CASSSDLLAGELFF.

The V call is TRBV7-9, the J call TRBJ2-1; perhaps TRBD2 as D (6 bases). V shed 4 bases and J shed 4 bases, with 17 bases lying between them. Germline values: CDR1 SEHNR, CDR2 FQNEAQ (reference sequence). The CDR3 has 16 residues. In DNA, the CDR3 is TGTGCCAGCAGCTCTAATACTAGCACCACTTACAATGAGCAGTTCTTC. Translated: CASSSNTSTTYNEQFF.